These T cell receptor beta chains were read from a single sample in a study of spatial heterogeneity in lung cancer. One entry per CDR3 protein, called by TCRdb with MiXCR from the 5' RACE reads. The data contain under 15,000 distinct CDR3 sequences, approximately 14% of them singletons. Source: PBMCs, taken at surgery. The receptor source for this set is a female donor with early-stage non-small cell lung cancer. Both conserved end residues are part of each CDR3. The D gene is left open where the match is weak. Rows may omit the clone size; those that give it use once, few, many or a size class.

TRBV20-1	many	TRBJ1-2	-	TGCAGTGCTAGAAGGCAGGGGTTTAACTATGGCTACACCTTC	CSARRQGFNYGYTF
TRBV5-5	-	TRBJ2-7	-	TGTGCCAGCAGCCCTAACCCCGGGACGGGTGGGTACGTGCAGTACTTC	CASSPNPGTGGYVQYF
TRBV6-5	many	TRBJ2-1	-	TGTGCCAGCAGTTTTGGAGCCCCCCGGGCCTACAATGAGCAGTTCTTC	CASSFGAPRAYNEQFF
TRBV10-1	-	TRBJ2-2	-	TGCGCCAGCAGTGGGTCCGGGGAGCTGTTTTTT	CASSGSGELFF
TRBV4-2	-	TRBJ2-3	-	TGTGCCAGCAGCCAAGTCCAGGGGACCACAGATACGCAGTATTTT	CASSQVQGTTDTQYF
TRBV18	many	TRBJ1-5	-	TGTGCCAGCTCACCTCTTTCGGGCAGCAATCAGCCCCAGCATTTT	CASSPLSGSNQPQHF
TRBV10-3	-	TRBJ2-7	TRBD1	TGTGCCACCCTAGGACAGGGGGACGACGAGCAGTACTTC	CATLGQGDDEQYF
TRBV7-2	many	TRBJ2-3	-	TGTGCCAGCAGCTTAGGCCCTCGGGGACCCGCAGATACGCAGTATTTT	CASSLGPRGPADTQYF
TRBV7-2	medium-sized	TRBJ2-1	-	TGTGCCAGCAGCTTAGGTATCGGGGAACTATCCTACAATGAGCAGTTCTTC	CASSLGIGELSYNEQFF
TRBV19	many	TRBJ1-5	-	TGTGCCAGTAGGGACCAGGGTGGCAATCAGCCCCAGCATTTT	CASRDQGGNQPQHF
TRBV12-3/TRBV12-4	medium-sized	TRBJ2-5	-	TGTGCCAGCAGCCCTCAAGGTGGAGGGCTGGAGACCCAGTACTTC	CASSPQGGGLETQYF
TRBV18	medium-sized	TRBJ2-6	-	TGTGCCAGCTCACCGTCAGGGAACTGGGCCAACGTCCTGACTTTC	CASSPSGNWANVLTF
TRBV11-2	-	TRBJ2-7	-	TGTGCCAGCAGCTCCGGACGTGGGGGCCTAGACTTC	CASSSGRGGLDF
TRBV29-1	medium-sized	TRBJ2-1	TRBD1	TGCAGCGTTGAACGGACAGGGAGCGGCTATGAGCAGTTCTTC	CSVERTGSGYEQFF
TRBV3-1	medium-sized	TRBJ2-3	TRBD2	TGTGCCAGCAGCTCTCCCCCGGGCGGGAGTAAAAGAGATACGCAGTATTTT	CASSSPPGGSKRDTQYF
TRBV28	-	TRBJ2-1	TRBD2	TGTGCCAGCAGTCCAGGGACTAGCAATAGGAATGAGCAGTTCTTC	CASSPGTSNRNEQFF
TRBV19	medium-sized	TRBJ2-1	-	TGTGCCAGTAGTCCCGAAAGCTCCTACAATGAGCAGTTCTTC	CASSPESSYNEQFF
TRBV5-1	medium-sized	TRBJ1-6	-	TGCGCCAGCAGCGACGGACAGCCTAATTCACCCCTCCACTTT	CASSDGQPNSPLHF
TRBV7-2	many	TRBJ2-7	-	TGTGCCAGCAGCTTAGAATTGTACGGGGTGAGAGTTTCCTACGAGCAGTACTTC	CASSLELYGVRVSYEQYF
TRBV14	many	TRBJ1-2	-	TGTGCCAGCAGCCCTTTATTGGACGGAAGCTATGGCTACACCTTC	CASSPLLDGSYGYTF
TRBV10-3	many	TRBJ2-7	-	TGTGCCATCAGTCCAGGAGCCTACGAGCAGTACTTC	CAISPGAYEQYF
TRBV6-5	medium-sized	TRBJ2-7	-	TGTGCCAGCAGTTACTCCGGGGGCAGTTCACTCGAGCAGTACTTC	CASSYSGGSSLEQYF
TRBV2	medium-sized	TRBJ2-3	-	TGTGCCAGCAGTGAAGCGGGGCCCTGGAGCACAGATACGCAGTATTTT	CASSEAGPWSTDTQYF
TRBV2	-	TRBJ2-2	TRBD2	TGTGCCACGTCAGCCGGGGGGACCGGGGAGCTGTTTTTT	CATSAGGTGELFF
TRBV27	many	TRBJ2-7	TRBD1	TGTGCCAGCAGTCCCTGGACAGGGATCTACGAGCAGTACTTC	CASSPWTGIYEQYF
TRBV18	medium-sized	TRBJ2-3	-	TGTGCCAGCTCCCAACGAGTGGGGGACACAGATACGCAGTATTTT	CASSQRVGDTDTQYF
TRBV6-6	many	TRBJ2-6	-	TGTGCCAGCAATCAGGGGTTATCTGGGGCCAACGTCCTGACTTTC	CASNQGLSGANVLTF
TRBV19	-	TRBJ2-2	-	TGTGCCAGTAGTATCGGCAGGGGAGGCACCGGGGAGCTGTTTTTT	CASSIGRGGTGELFF
TRBV29-1	many	TRBJ2-3	-	TGCAGCGTTGAATTCGGGTCAGATACGCAGTATTTT	CSVEFGSDTQYF
TRBV6-6	-	TRBJ1-2	-	TGTGCCAGCAGCCCCGGTGGGGGGAACTATGGCTACACCTTC	CASSPGGGNYGYTF
TRBV7-2	medium-sized	TRBJ1-5	-	TGTGCCAGCAGCTTAGCGGGACAACGCCAGCCCCAGCATTTT	CASSLAGQRQPQHF
TRBV5-1	few	TRBJ1-1	-	TGCGCCAGCAGCTTCCTGGATCAGAAGGTTGGCACTGAAGCTTTCTTT	CASSFLDQKVGTEAFF
TRBV3-1	-	TRBJ1-1	-	TGTGCCAGCAGCCCCCCATCGGACACTGAAGCTTTCTTT	CASSPPSDTEAFF
TRBV7-9	few	TRBJ1-1	-	TGTGCCAGCAGCTTAACAGGGAACACTGAAGCTTTCTTT	CASSLTGNTEAFF
TRBV3-1	medium-sized	TRBJ1-3	TRBD1	TGTGCCAGCAGCAGACAGGGGTCCAGGGACACCATATATTTT	CASSRQGSRDTIYF
TRBV20-1	many	TRBJ2-1	TRBD2	TGCAGTGCTAGGGGGCCGGGACTAGGGGTCAATGAGCAGTTCTTC	CSARGPGLGVNEQFF